The table lists the clone carrying this TCR beta chain with a few counts. What it recognizes is unknown. This record belongs to a study of T cells after yellow fever vaccination. Study details: Fractions of limited cellularity were prepared by means of SMART-Seq v4 Ultra Low Input. Study findings and constraints: Once the booster was given, most primary-vaccination clones reappeared, at about 96% for CD4 and roughly 91% for CD8. Just a small share of clonotypes turned up in the CD4 compartment as well as the CD8 compartment.

As TCR cDNA was made by 5'RACE template switching, a universal primer site and UMIs were added. MiXCR was run by TCRdb on the 5' RACE reads, yielding one entry per CDR3 protein. The profile covers hundreds of thousands of distinct CDR3 sequences, with 15% to 20% appearing a single time and over 15% taken by the ten largest. V was clipped by 0 bases and J by 0 bases; unmatched bases: 11. Germline V gene data show CDR1 as SGHDT and CDR2 as YYEEEE. The CDR3 covers 18 residues. The receptor comes from a man aged 18 to 29 who received the YFV17D yellow fever vaccine. This chain uses TRBV5-6 with TRBJ2-5; 7 nucleotides match TRBD2. The material was PBMCs, obtained before the yellow fever booster vaccination. CDR3 residues: CASSLEPGPRGYQETQYF. In DNA, the CDR3 is TGTGCCAGCAGCTTGGAGCCGGGGCCGCGGGGGTACCAAGAGACCCAGTACTTC.